This T cell receptor (beta chain) comes out of a study of cytomegalovirus exposure and HLA in healthy donors. From germline, CDR1 is LGHNA and CDR2 YNFKEQ. V dropped 1 base and J dropped 4; count of bases not matched to a gene: 2. The CDR3 totals 16 residues. General observations from the study: A later analysis by the authors found several of the most significant clusters apparently linked to common viral pathogens. Per a prior analysis, the majority of TCR beta V segments were productive roughly 90% or roughly 30% of the time.

As concerns this clone: Its antigen remains unknown.

The study ran its PCR with 60 Vbeta and 13 Jbeta primers. The assay was immunoSEQ multiplex PCR, and TCRdb's table has in-frame clones only and misses some. Found here are some 140,000 clones, roughly 80% of them singletons; the top ten hold about 3.1%. Sequenced input: PBMCs. The chain is built from TRBV4-2 and TRBJ2-3, with 13 bases matching TRBD2. The clonotype was recovered from a female donor in good health and CMV-seronegative. The CDR3 sequence is CASSQGLAGGADTQYF. DNA of the CDR3: TGTGCCAGCAGCCAAGGACTAGCGGGGGGCGCAGATACGCAGTATTTT.